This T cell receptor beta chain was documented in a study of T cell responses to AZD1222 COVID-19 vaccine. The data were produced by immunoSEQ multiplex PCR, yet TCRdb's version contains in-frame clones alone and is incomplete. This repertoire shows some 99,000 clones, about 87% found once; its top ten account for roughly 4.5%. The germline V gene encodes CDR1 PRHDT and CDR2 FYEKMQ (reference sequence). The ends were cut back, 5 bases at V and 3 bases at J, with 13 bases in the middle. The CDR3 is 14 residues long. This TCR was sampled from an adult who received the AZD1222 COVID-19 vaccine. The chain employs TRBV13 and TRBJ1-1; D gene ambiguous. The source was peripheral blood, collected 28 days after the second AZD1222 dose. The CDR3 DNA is TGTGCCAGCAGCACCCTAGATTGGGACACTGAAGCTTTCTTT. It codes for CASSTLDWDTEAFF.